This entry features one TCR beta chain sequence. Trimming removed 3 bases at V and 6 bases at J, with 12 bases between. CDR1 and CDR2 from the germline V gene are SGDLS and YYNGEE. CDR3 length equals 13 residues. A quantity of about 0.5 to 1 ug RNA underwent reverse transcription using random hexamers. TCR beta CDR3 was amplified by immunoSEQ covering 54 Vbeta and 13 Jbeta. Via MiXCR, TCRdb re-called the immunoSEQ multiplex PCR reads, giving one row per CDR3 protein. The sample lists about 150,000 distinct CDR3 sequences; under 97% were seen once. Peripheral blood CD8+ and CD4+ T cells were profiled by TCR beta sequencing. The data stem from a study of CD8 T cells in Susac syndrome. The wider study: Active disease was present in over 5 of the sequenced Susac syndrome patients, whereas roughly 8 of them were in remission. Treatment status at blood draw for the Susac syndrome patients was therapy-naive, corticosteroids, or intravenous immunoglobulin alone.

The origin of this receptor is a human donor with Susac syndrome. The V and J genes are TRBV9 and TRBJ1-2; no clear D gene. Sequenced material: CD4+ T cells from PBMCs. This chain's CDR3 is CASSGGRDNGYTF. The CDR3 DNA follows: TGTGCCAGCAGCGGCGGACGCGACAATGGCTACACCTTC.